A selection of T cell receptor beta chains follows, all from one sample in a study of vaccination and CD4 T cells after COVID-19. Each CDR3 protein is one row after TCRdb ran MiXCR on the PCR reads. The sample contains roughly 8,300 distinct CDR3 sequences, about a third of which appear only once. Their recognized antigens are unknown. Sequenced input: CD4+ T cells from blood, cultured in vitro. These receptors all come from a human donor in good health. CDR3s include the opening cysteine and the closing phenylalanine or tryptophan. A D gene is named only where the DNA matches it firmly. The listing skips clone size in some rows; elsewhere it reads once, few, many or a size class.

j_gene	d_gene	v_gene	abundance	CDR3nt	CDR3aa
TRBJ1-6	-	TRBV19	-	TGTGCCAGTAGTATAGATCCAGGGCCAGCTTCACCCCTCCACTTT	CASSIDPGPASPLHF
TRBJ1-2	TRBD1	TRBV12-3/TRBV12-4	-	TGTGCCAGCAGCCGAACAGGGGAGGAGGTATATGGCTACACCTTC	CASSRTGEEVYGYTF
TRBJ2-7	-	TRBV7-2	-	TGTGCCAGCAGCTTTCACAGGGTGGGGAGCTCCTACGAGCAGTACTTC	CASSFHRVGSSYEQYF
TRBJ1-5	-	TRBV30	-	TGTGCCCGGAGTGTACAGGGTGGCAGCAATCAGCCCCAGCATTTT	CARSVQGGSNQPQHF
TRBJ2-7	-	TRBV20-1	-	TGCAGTGCCGGCGGAGGGGAAGTTGGCGAGCAGTACTTC	CSAGGGEVGEQYF
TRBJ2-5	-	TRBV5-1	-	TGCGCCAGCAGTATCGGGGGACGAGAGACCCAGTACTTC	CASSIGGRETQYF
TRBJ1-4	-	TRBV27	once	TGTGCCAGCCGTGAGAGGGGAAAACTGTTTTTT	CASRERGKLFF
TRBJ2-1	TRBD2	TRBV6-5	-	TGTGCCAGCAGTTCAGTAGCGGGAGCCTACAATGAGCAGTTCTTC	CASSSVAGAYNEQFF
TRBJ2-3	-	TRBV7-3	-	TGTGCCAGCAGCTTACAGGGCAGCGATACGCAGTATTTT	CASSLQGSDTQYF
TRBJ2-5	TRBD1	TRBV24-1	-	TGTGCCACCAGGAAGACAGGGGGCGGGGAGACCCAGTACTTC	CATRKTGGGETQYF
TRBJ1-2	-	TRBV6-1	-	TGTGCCAGCAGGGACAGTATTTCTGATTATGGCTACACCTTC	CASRDSISDYGYTF
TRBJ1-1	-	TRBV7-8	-	TGTGCCAGCAGCTTAGCGCAGGGCCTGAACACTGAAGCTTTCTTT	CASSLAQGLNTEAFF
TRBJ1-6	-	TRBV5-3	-	TGTGCCAGCAGCTTCATTGGGCCGGGGAGGGATTCACCCCTCCACTTT	CASSFIGPGRDSPLHF
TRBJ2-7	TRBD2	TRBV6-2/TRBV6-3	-	TGTGCCAGCAGTCTTCTAGCGGGAGGTTGGGAGCAGTACTTC	CASSLLAGGWEQYF
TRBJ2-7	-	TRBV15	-	TGTGCCACCAGCAGAGGGAACGGCTACGAGCAGTACTTC	CATSRGNGYEQYF
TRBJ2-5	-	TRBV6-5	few	TGTGCCAGCAGTTTGGGGAGTATCCAGGTCGAGAGGACCCAGTACTTC	CASSLGSIQVERTQYF
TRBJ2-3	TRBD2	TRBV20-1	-	TGCAGTGCTAGACTTCCGGGACTAGCGGGAGAGTGGGCAGATACGCAGTATTTT	CSARLPGLAGEWADTQYF
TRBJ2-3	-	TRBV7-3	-	TGTGCCAGCAGCGGGAGAACAGATACGCAGTATTTT	CASSGRTDTQYF
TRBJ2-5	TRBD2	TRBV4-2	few	TGTGCCAGCAGCCAAGATGCGCGGGAGGAGACCCAGTACTTC	CASSQDAREETQYF
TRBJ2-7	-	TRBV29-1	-	TGCAGCGTTGGGGCAGGGTTCTACGAGCAGTACTTC	CSVGAGFYEQYF
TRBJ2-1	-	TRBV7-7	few	TGTGCTAGCACCCTACAGCCCCCAACTCACAATGAGCAGTTCTTC	CASTLQPPTHNEQFF
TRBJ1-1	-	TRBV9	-	TGTGCCAGCAGCGTAGTGTCGGGGGGGAACACTGAAGCTTTCTTT	CASSVVSGGNTEAFF
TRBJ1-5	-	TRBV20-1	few	TGCAGTGCTACAGGGGGCAATCAGCCCCAGCATTTT	CSATGGNQPQHF
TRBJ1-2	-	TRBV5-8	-	TGTGCCAGCAGCTCAGCCGGGACGAAGTCCGCGTTCTATGGCTACACCTTC	CASSSAGTKSAFYGYTF
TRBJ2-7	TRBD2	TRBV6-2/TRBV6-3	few	TGTGCCAGCTCCGGGGGGGGAAGAGAGCAGTACTTC	CASSGGGREQYF
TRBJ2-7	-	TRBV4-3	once	TGCGCCAGCAGCCAAGACGTGAAGGGGGCCTACGAGCAGTACTTC	CASSQDVKGAYEQYF
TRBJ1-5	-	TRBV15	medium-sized	TGTGCCACCAGCAGAGTAGGGCCCGACAATCAGCCCCAGCATTTT	CATSRVGPDNQPQHF
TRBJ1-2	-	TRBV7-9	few	TGTGCCAGCAGCTTAGAAGGCTATGGCTACACCTTC	CASSLEGYGYTF
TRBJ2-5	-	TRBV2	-	TGTGCCAGCAGTGAAGCGCTTGGAGAGACCCAGTACTTC	CASSEALGETQYF
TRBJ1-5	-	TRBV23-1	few	TGCGCCAGCAGCCACTATGGGGGTAGCAATCAGCCCCAGCATTTT	CASSHYGGSNQPQHF
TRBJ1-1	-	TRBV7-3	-	TGTGCCAGCAGCTCCATTCCGGGAGACACTGAAGCTTTCTTT	CASSSIPGDTEAFF
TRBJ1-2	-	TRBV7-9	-	TGTGCCAGCAGCTTAGGAGGAGCAGGGGGCTACACCTTC	CASSLGGAGGYTF
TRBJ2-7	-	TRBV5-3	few	TGTGCCAGAAGCTTGTACCCGAGCTCCTACGAGCAGTACTTC	CARSLYPSSYEQYF
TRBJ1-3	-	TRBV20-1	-	TGCAGTGCCGAGCGCGGGGTGGGAAACACCATATATTTT	CSAERGVGNTIYF
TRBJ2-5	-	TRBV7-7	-	TGTGCTAGCAGCTTAGCGGCCGGCGGAGCAGAGACCCAGTACTTC	CASSLAAGGAETQYF
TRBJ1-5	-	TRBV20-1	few	TGCAGTGTTCAGGGGCTCTCTTATAGCAATCAGCCCCAGCATTTT	CSVQGLSYSNQPQHF
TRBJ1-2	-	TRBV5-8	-	TGTGCCAGCAGCAACCGTCTCACGTCCGGTGGCTACACCTTC	CASSNRLTSGGYTF
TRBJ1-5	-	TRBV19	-	TGTGCCAGTAGTGTCTCAGGGCCGGGGGGCAATCAGCCCCAGCATTTT	CASSVSGPGGNQPQHF
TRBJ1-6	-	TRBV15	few	TGTGCCACCAGCAGGGGATCCTATAATTCACCCCTCCACTTT	CATSRGSYNSPLHF
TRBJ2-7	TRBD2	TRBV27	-	TGTGCCAGCAGTTCCCGGACTAGCGGGCAGTACTTC	CASSSRTSGQYF
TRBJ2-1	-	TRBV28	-	TGTGCCAGCAGTTTAACGGGATCCAACCCGGACAATGAGCAGTTCTTC	CASSLTGSNPDNEQFF
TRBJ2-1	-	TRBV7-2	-	TGTGCCAGCAGCTTAGCCCCCCCAGGGCTTCTATCCAATGAGCAGTTCTTC	CASSLAPPGLLSNEQFF
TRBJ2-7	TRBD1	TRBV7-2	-	TGTGCCAGCAGCTTATCGGGACAGGCCTACGAGCAGTACTTC	CASSLSGQAYEQYF
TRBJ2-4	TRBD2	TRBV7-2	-	TGTGCCAGCAGCTTAGATTTGGGACTAGGGAACATTCAGTACTTC	CASSLDLGLGNIQYF
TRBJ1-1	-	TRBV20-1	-	TGCAGTGCTAAAGGCGACAGGAACACTGAAGCTTTCTTT	CSAKGDRNTEAFF
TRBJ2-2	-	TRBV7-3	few	TGTGCCAGCAGCTTATTTAGAGGGGACACCGGGGAGCTGTTTTTT	CASSLFRGDTGELFF
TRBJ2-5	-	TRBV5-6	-	TGTGCCAGCAGCCCACGTGGGGAGAAGACCCAGTACTTC	CASSPRGEKTQYF
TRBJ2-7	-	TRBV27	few	TGTGCCAGCAGTTTATCGAACGTTCCCTACGAGCAGTACTTC	CASSLSNVPYEQYF
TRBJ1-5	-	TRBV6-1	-	TGTGCCAGCAAGGTGGTCCCAGATCAGCCCCAGCATTTT	CASKVVPDQPQHF
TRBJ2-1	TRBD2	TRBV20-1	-	TGCAGTGCTGGCCGGGGGGGGAGCTCCTACAATGAGCAGTTCTTC	CSAGRGGSSYNEQFF
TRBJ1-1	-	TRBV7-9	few	TGTGCCAGCAGCTTAGGAGAATGGACTGAAGCTTTCTTT	CASSLGEWTEAFF
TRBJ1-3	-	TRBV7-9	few	TGTGCCAGCAGCTTAGGTTCTGGAAACACCATATATTTT	CASSLGSGNTIYF
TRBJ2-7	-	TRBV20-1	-	TGCAGTGCTAGACGGGGGTCGGCCTACGAGCAGTACTTC	CSARRGSAYEQYF